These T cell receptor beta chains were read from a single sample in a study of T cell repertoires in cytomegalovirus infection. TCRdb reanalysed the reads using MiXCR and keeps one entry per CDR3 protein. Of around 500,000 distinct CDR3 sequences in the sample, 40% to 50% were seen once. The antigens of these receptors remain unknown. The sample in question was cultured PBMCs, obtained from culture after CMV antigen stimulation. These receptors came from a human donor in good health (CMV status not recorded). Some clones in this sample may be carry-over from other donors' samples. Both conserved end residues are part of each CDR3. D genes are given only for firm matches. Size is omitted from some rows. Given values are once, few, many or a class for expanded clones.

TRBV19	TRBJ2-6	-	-	TGTGCCAGTAGTTCGGGGCTGTATGGGGCCAACGTCCTGACTTTC	CASSSGLYGANVLTF
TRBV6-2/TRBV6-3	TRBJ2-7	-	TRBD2	TGTGCCAGCAGATCTAGCGGGACCTCCTACGAGCAGTACTTC	CASRSSGTSYEQYF
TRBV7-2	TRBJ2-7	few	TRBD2	TGTGCCAGCAGCTTAGCAGTAGGCGGGAGGGCGCGGACATACGAGCAGTACTTC	CASSLAVGGRARTYEQYF
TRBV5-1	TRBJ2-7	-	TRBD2	TGCGCCAGCAGCTTGGTGGGGTCAGCGGGAACCGAGCAGTACTTC	CASSLVGSAGTEQYF
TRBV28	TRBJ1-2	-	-	TGTGCCAGCAGCTTACCAGGAGTTACTAACTATGGCTACACCTTC	CASSLPGVTNYGYTF
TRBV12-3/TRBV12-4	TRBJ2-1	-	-	TGTGCCAGCTCAGCGCGCGGATTCCCCCTATACAATGAGCAGTTCTTC	CASSARGFPLYNEQFF
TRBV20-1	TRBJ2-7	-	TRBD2	TGCAGTGCTAGAGTGGGGGGACTAGCGGGAGTCGGCGAGCAGTACTTC	CSARVGGLAGVGEQYF
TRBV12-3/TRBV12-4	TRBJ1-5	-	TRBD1	TGTGCCAGCAGACAAAATACAGGGGGCCTGGGGCAGCCCCAGCATTTT	CASRQNTGGLGQPQHF
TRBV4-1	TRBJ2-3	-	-	TGCGCCAGCAGCCGTAGCCCCAACGGGAATGCAGATACGCAGTATTTT	CASSRSPNGNADTQYF
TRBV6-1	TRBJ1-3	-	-	TGTGCCAGCAGTGAAGGAAGGAGTCGGCAGGGCGGTGGAAACACCATATATTTT	CASSEGRSRQGGGNTIYF
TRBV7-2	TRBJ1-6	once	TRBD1	TGTGCCAGCAGCTCGACAGGGGGTTTCACCTATAATTCACCCCTCCACTTT	CASSSTGGFTYNSPLHF
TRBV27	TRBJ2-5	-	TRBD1	TGTGCCAGCAGTTTACGGCAGGGGGCCTCGGAGACCCAGTACTTC	CASSLRQGASETQYF
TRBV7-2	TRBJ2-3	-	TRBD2	TGTGCCAGCAGCAGTCACGGGGGGGCGATGGGTACGCAGTATTTT	CASSSHGGAMGTQYF
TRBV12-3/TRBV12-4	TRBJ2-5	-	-	TGTGCCAGCAGTTTAGGGCCAGGGGTGGGGCAGACCCAGTACTTC	CASSLGPGVGQTQYF
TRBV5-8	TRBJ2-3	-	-	TGTGCCAGCAGCTTAATCTGGGAAAATACGCAGTATTTT	CASSLIWENTQYF
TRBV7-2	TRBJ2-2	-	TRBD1	TGTGCCAGCACCGGACAGGGTGGTTACACCGGGGAGCTGTTTTTT	CASTGQGGYTGELFF
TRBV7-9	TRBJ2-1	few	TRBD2	TGTGCCAGCAGCAGGACTAGCGGGAGCCGGAATGAGCAGTTCTTC	CASSRTSGSRNEQFF
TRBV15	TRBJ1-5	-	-	TGTGCCACCGCAACGCAGGTTACCAATCAGCCCCAGCATTTT	CATATQVTNQPQHF
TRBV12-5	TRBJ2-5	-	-	TGTGCTAGTGGTCAGCAGGAGGAGACCCAGTACTTC	CASGQQEETQYF
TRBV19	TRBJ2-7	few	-	TGTGCCAGTAGTACGGACAGCTCCTACGAGCAGTACTTC	CASSTDSSYEQYF